This T cell receptor (beta chain) was captured by sequencing in a study of T cells expressing NK-cell markers. Of note for this clonotype: Antigen unknown.

Study-level points and caveats: NKG2C+ dominant clonotypes from about 6 donors made up about 1.0-7.5% of CD8+ T cells.

The CDR3 has 14 residues. Germline-derived CDR1 and CDR2 are SQVTM and ANQGSEA. From the 5' RACE reads, TCRdb lists one entry per CDR3 protein and no DNA. The data show 350,000 to 500,000 distinct CDR3 sequences, and the top ten clones hold under 7.5%. J is TRBJ2-1 and V is TRBV29-1; TCRdb outputs TRBD1, but without DNA this stays unchecked. Sequenced material: blood T cells: a sorted CD56 or NKG2C T cell subset, CD4+ or CD8+ T cells, or bulk PBMC T cells (not recorded which). This receptor was identified in a woman aged 18-70 years in good health. This CDR3 is CSGGDRYSYNEQFF.